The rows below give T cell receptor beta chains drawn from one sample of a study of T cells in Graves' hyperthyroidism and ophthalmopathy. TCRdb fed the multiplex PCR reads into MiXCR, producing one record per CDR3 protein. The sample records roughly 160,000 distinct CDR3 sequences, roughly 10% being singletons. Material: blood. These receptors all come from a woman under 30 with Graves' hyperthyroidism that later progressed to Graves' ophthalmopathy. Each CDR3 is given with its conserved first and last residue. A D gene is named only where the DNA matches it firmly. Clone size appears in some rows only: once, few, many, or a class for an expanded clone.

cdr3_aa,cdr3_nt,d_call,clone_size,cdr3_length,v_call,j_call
CASTLGRPFEKLFF,TGTGCCAGCACCCTAGGGAGGCCCTTTGAAAAACTGTTTTTT,NA,NA,14,TRBV5-5,TRBJ1-4
CASKTTGGREGGELFF,TGTGCCAGCAAAACTACCGGTGGCAGGGAGGGCGGGGAGCTGTTTTTT,TRBD2,many,16,TRBV6-1,TRBJ2-2
CASSAGLAGVTGELFF,TGTGCCAGCAGCGCGGGACTAGCGGGAGTTACCGGGGAGCTGTTTTTT,TRBD2,NA,16,TRBV5-4,TRBJ2-2
CAWNLVGGGDEQFF,TGTGCCTGGAATCTAGTAGGAGGGGGCGATGAGCAGTTCTTC,NA,many,14,TRBV30,TRBJ2-1
CASSLSSGSTIYF,TGTGCCAGCAGCTTATCCTCTGGAAGCACCATATATTTT,NA,few,13,TRBV11-2,TRBJ1-3
CASSYSEGNTIYF,TGTGCCAGCAGTTACTCAGAAGGAAACACCATATATTTT,NA,NA,13,TRBV6-6,TRBJ1-3
CASSTLSGSFIRYENEQFF,TGTGCCAGCAGTACCTTGAGCGGGAGTTTTATAAGATACGAGAATGAGCAGTTCTTC,TRBD2,NA,19,TRBV25-1,TRBJ2-1
CASSTRTRQETQYF,TGTGCCAGCAGTACCCGGACACGACAAGAGACCCAGTACTTC,NA,many,14,TRBV28,TRBJ2-5
CASSAGWTYEQYF,TGTGCCAGCAGTGCAGGCTGGACCTACGAGCAGTACTTC,NA,many,13,TRBV6-2/TRBV6-3,TRBJ2-7
CAWSGPRPRTTEAFF,TGTGCCTGGAGCGGACCCCGGCCGAGGACTACTGAAGCTTTCTTT,NA,many,15,TRBV30,TRBJ1-1
CASSTSRAAFF,TGTGCCAGCAGCACGTCACGGGCAGCTTTCTTT,NA,many,11,TRBV6-1,TRBJ1-1
CASSTDPAGTSLDEQYF,TGTGCCAGTAGCACAGATCCTGCGGGAACCTCTTTGGACGAGCAGTACTTC,NA,many,17,TRBV19,TRBJ2-7
CASSKRGGISGNTIYF,TGTGCCAGCAGCAAGAGGGGGGGCATTTCTGGAAACACCATATATTTT,NA,few,16,TRBV9,TRBJ1-3
CASRRYIPGASNQPQHF,TGTGCCAGCCGTAGGTATATACCCGGGGCGAGCAATCAGCCCCAGCATTTT,NA,many,17,TRBV28,TRBJ1-5
CASSLGSGYSEQYF,TGTGCCAGCAGTTTGGGTAGCGGGTATAGCGAGCAGTACTTC,TRBD2,NA,14,TRBV27,TRBJ2-7
CASSLVRQGSYNEQFF,TGCGCCAGCAGCTTGGTCCGACAGGGATCCTACAATGAGCAGTTCTTC,TRBD1,many,16,TRBV5-1,TRBJ2-1
CASNLQGGYGYTF,TGTGCCAGCAACCTACAGGGAGGCTATGGCTACACCTTC,NA,many,13,TRBV28,TRBJ1-2
CASSLSTGRTEAFF,TGTGCCAGCAGTTTATCAACAGGGAGAACTGAAGCTTTCTTT,NA,many,14,TRBV28,TRBJ1-1
CASSLGSAQSNEQFF,TGTGCCAGCAGCTTAGGTTCCGCCCAGTCAAATGAGCAGTTCTTC,NA,many,15,TRBV11-2,TRBJ2-1
CASSKRQTLMSGNQPQHF,TGTGCCAGCAGTAAGCGGCAGACCCTCATGTCGGGCAATCAGCCCCAGCATTTT,NA,many,18,TRBV27,TRBJ1-5
CASTPGQGNQPQHF,TGTGCCAGCACCCCGGGACAGGGGAATCAGCCCCAGCATTTT,TRBD1,NA,14,TRBV2,TRBJ1-5
CASSLARGGGDTEAFF,TGTGCCAGCAGCTTAGCGAGGGGTGGAGGGGACACTGAAGCTTTCTTT,NA,many,16,TRBV7-6,TRBJ1-1
CASSQDLATSGARGEQFF,TGTGCCAGCAGCCAAGATCTTGCGACTAGCGGGGCCCGCGGGGAGCAGTTCTTC,TRBD2,many,18,TRBV3-1,TRBJ2-1
CASSQGMTSGSYEQYF,TGTGCCAGCAGCCAAGGGATGACTAGCGGCTCCTACGAGCAGTACTTC,TRBD2,NA,16,TRBV4-2,TRBJ2-7
CASGGAGTNTGELFF,TGTGCCAGCGGGGGAGCGGGGACGAACACCGGGGAGCTGTTTTTT,TRBD2,many,15,TRBV6-2/TRBV6-3,TRBJ2-2
CASSYRGTGRGYTF,TGTGCCAGCAGCTACAGGGGGACAGGTCGTGGCTACACCTTC,TRBD1,many,14,TRBV11-2,TRBJ1-2
CVDTGQPYNEQFF,TGTGTCGACACAGGACAGCCGTACAATGAGCAGTTCTTC,NA,many,13,TRBV7-3,TRBJ2-1
CASSIGTGTVGYTF,TGTGCCAGTAGTATAGGAACCGGGACCGTTGGCTACACCTTC,NA,many,14,TRBV19,TRBJ1-2
CASSEAGSGRARGGNEQFF,TGTGCCAGCAGTGAAGCAGGTAGCGGGAGGGCCCGGGGTGGCAATGAGCAGTTCTTC,TRBD2,many,19,TRBV2,TRBJ2-1
CASSPGTPSDTGELFF,TGTGCCAGCAGCCCAGGGACCCCCTCCGACACCGGGGAGCTGTTTTTT,NA,many,16,TRBV11-3,TRBJ2-2
CASSLHLNQPQHF,TGTGCCAGCAGTTTACACTTAAATCAGCCCCAGCATTTT,NA,many,13,TRBV28,TRBJ1-5
CASSLGGQFGEGTYNSPLHF,TGTGCCAGCAGCTTAGGGGGACAGTTTGGAGAAGGGACCTATAATTCACCCCTCCACTTT,TRBD1,few,20,TRBV7-8,TRBJ1-6
CASSSEGWTEAFF,TGTGCCAGCAGCTCTGAGGGTTGGACTGAAGCTTTCTTT,NA,many,13,TRBV7-2,TRBJ1-1
CASSYAGQEGETQYF,TGTGCCAGCAGCTATGCGGGACAGGAGGGAGAGACCCAGTACTTC,TRBD1,many,15,TRBV7-9,TRBJ2-5
CAISESRDPYEQYF,TGTGCCATCAGTGAGTCAAGGGACCCCTACGAGCAGTACTTC,NA,few,14,TRBV10-3,TRBJ2-7
CASSQESGNQPQHF,TGTGCCAGCAGCCAGGAGTCGGGCAATCAGCCCCAGCATTTT,NA,NA,14,TRBV4-2,TRBJ1-5
CAWGTSGGTQETQYF,TGTGCCTGGGGAACTAGCGGGGGGACTCAAGAGACCCAGTACTTC,TRBD2,many,15,TRBV30,TRBJ2-5
CASSMGQYYGYTF,TGTGCCAGCAGCATGGGACAGTACTATGGCTACACCTTC,TRBD1,many,13,TRBV28,TRBJ1-2
CASTGATDTQYF,TGTGCCAGCACCGGTGCCACAGATACGCAGTATTTT,NA,many,12,TRBV12-3/TRBV12-4,TRBJ2-3
CASSVGYEQFF,TGTGCCAGCAGCGTAGGCTATGAGCAGTTCTTC,NA,few,11,TRBV9,TRBJ2-1
CASSLAGGPNTEAFF,TGCGCCAGCAGCTTGGCTGGGGGCCCGAACACTGAAGCTTTCTTT,NA,once,15,TRBV5-1,TRBJ1-1
CSARVPGAAGTEAFF,TGCAGTGCTAGAGTTCCGGGGGCGGCAGGCACTGAAGCTTTCTTT,NA,many,15,TRBV20-1,TRBJ1-1
CASSFPRTENRVYNEQFF,TGTGCCAGCAGTTTCCCTCGAACGGAAAACAGAGTTTACAATGAGCAGTTCTTC,NA,many,18,TRBV12-3/TRBV12-4,TRBJ2-1
CASGSPGPLNEQFF,TGTGCCAGCGGATCTCCGGGACCCCTCAATGAGCAGTTCTTC,NA,many,14,TRBV28,TRBJ2-1
CASSLTAAGTEAFF,TGTGCCAGCAGCTTAACGGCGGCTGGGACTGAAGCTTTCTTT,NA,medium-sized,14,TRBV7-3,TRBJ1-1
CASSSTGSSYEQYF,TGTGCCAGCAGTAGTACAGGGAGCTCCTACGAGCAGTACTTC,NA,many,14,TRBV2,TRBJ2-7
CASSLYWGAGELFF,TGTGCCAGCAGTTTATACTGGGGGGCCGGGGAGCTGTTTTTT,NA,few,14,TRBV28,TRBJ2-2
CASGLVLGGGGNEQFF,TGTGCTAGTGGTTTGGTACTAGGTGGGGGAGGGAATGAGCAGTTCTTC,TRBD2,many,16,TRBV12-5,TRBJ2-1